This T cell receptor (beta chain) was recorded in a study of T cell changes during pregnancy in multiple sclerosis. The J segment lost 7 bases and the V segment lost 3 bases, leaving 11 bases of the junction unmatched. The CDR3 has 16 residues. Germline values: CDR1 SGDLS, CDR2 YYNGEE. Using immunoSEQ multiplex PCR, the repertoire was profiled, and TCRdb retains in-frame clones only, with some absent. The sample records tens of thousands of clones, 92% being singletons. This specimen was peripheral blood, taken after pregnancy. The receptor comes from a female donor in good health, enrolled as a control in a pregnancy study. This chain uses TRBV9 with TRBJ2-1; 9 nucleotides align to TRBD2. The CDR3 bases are TGTGCCAGCAGCGGAGGAGGCGGGAGGGTTCCAAATGAGCAGTTCTTC. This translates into CASSGGGGRVPNEQFF.